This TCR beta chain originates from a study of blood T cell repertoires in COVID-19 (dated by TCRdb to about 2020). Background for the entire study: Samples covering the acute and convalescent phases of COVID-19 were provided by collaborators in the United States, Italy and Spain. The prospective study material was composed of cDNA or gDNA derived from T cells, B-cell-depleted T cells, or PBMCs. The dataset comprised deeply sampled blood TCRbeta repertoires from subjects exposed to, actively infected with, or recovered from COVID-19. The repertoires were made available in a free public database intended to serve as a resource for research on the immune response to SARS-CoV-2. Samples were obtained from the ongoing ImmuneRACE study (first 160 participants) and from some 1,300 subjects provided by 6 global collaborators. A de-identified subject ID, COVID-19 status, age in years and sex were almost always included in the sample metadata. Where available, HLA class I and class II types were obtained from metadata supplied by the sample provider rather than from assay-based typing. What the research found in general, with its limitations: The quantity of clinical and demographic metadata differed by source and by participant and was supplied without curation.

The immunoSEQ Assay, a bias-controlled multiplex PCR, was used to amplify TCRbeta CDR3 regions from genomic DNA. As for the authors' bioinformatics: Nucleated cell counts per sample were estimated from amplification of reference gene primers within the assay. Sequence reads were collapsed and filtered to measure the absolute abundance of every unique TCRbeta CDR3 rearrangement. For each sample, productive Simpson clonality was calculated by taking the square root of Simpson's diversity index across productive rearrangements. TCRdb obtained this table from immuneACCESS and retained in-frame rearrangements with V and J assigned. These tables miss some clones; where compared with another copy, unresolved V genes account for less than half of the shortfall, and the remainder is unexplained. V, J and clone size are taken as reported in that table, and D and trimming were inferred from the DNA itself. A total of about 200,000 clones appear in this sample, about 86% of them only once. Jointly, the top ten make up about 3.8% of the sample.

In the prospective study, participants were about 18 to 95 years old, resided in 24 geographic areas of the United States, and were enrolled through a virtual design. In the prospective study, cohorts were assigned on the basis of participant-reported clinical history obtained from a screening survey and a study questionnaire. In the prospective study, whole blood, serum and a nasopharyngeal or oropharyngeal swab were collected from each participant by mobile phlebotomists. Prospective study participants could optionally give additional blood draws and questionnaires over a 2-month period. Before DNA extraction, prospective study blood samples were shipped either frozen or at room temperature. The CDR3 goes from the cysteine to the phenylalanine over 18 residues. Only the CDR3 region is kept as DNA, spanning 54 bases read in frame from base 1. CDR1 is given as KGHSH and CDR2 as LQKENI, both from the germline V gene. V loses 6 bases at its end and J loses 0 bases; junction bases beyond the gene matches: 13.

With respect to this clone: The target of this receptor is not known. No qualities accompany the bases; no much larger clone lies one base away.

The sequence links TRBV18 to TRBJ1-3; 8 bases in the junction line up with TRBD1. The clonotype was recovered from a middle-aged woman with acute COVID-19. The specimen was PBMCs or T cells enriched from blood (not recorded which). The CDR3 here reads CASSHLTMGQDSGNTIYF. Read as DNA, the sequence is TGTGCCAGCTCCCACTTGACCATGGGACAGGACTCTGGAAACACCATATATTTT.